This TCR beta chain came from a study of human T cells and chemical hapten exposure. Overall study context: Small pooled library volume differences chiefly drove per-sample TCR yield variation. Points from the study as a whole: After DPC sensitization, TCRs above 1 in 1000 frequency showed no change.

Per the authors' pipeline: TCRs per sample had a median of 95,638 and ranged from about 20,000 to 750,000. TCRdb processed the RACE reads anew with MiXCR; each CDR3 protein has one entry. The V and J calls reflect TCRdb's pipeline rather than the authors' work. The sample consists of 75,000 to 95,000 distinct CDR3 sequences, 12% of them appearing once. This clonotype was seen only a few times. Its target is unknown. Time point in this sample: patch test 1, 2 weeks after DPC sensitization. Treatment defined: therapeutic diphenylcyclopropenone sensitization with weekly scalp DPC. V shed 4 bases and J shed 11 bases, with 18 bases lying between them. Per germline, CDR1 SGHDT and CDR2 YYEEEE. This CDR3 region has 13 residues.

This receptor was obtained from a woman aged 55-70 years with alopecia areata. Some clones in this sample may be carry-over from other donors' samples. This sample comprised whole blood, obtained in connection with sensitization to the hapten diphenylcyclopropenone (DPC). This chain uses TRBV5-6 with TRBJ1-1; D unresolved. CDR3 residues: CASSQAGIAQAFF. CDR3 DNA: TGTGCCAGCAGCCAAGCCGGGATCGCCCAGGCTTTCTTT.